Each of the 27 T cell receptor beta chains below was sequenced from the same sample in a study of blood T cell repertoires in COVID-19. Profiled with immunoSEQ multiplex PCR; TCRdb holds only in-frame clones, not every one. The sample has about 160,000 clones, approximately 81% seen once. The sample comprised peripheral blood. These receptors came from a man aged 35-49 years with acute or convalescent COVID-19.

This rearrangement joins TRBV7-2 to TRBJ2-1; D remains ambiguous. The germline CDR1 and CDR2 sequences are SGHTA and FQGNSA. This CDR3 spans 15 amino acids. V was shortened by 6 bases and J by 0 bases, with 12 bases between the two germline ends. CDR3 sequence (DNA): TGTGCCAGCAGTTCCCGACAACTCTCCTACAATGAGCAGTTCTTC. Its translation: CASSSRQLSYNEQFF.

This clone turned up a few times. The chain couples TRBV5-1 to TRBJ1-1; D uncertain. Germline CDR1 is SGHRS and CDR2 is YFSETQ. The CDR3 sequence is 16 residues long. V was pared by 3 bases and J by 3 bases, with 18 bases between. CDR3 coding DNA: TGCGCCAGCAGCTACCGAACCAACAGTCGGCACACTGAAGCTTTCTTT. Its translation is CASSYRTNSRHTEAFF.

The chain recombines TRBV18 with TRBJ2-7, with 9 bases that match TRBD1. Germline V gene data show CDR1 as KGHSH and CDR2 as LQKENI. The ends lost 2 bases at V and 2 bases at J; junction bases unmatched: 13. CDR3 length: 18 residues. The CDR3 protein is CASSPTPGQGQLTYEQYF. The CDR3 DNA sequence: TGTGCCAGCTCACCAACCCCGGGACAGGGTCAGTTGACCTACGAGCAGTACTTC.

The rearrangement uses TRBV5-6 and TRBJ2-3, with 9 bases aligning to TRBD2. Germline V gene sequence: CDR1 SGHDT, CDR2 YYEEEE. This CDR3 spans 14 amino acids. V trimming: 9 bases; J trimming: 10 bases; junction bases outside the gene matches: 15. CDR3 nucleotides: TGTGCCACCTCAGGCGGGGGGGGGCTCCGTGCGCAGTATTTT. It codes for CATSGGGGLRAQYF.

The V gene is TRBV10-3, the J gene TRBJ2-3; a weak D match, TRBD1 (5 bases). Germline V gives CDR1 ENHRY, CDR2 SYGVKD. V was trimmed by 3 bases and J by 5 bases, leaving 18 bases between them. This CDR3 spans 16 amino acids. CDR3 in DNA: TGTGCCATCAGTGATTACTCGGGCAGGGATGGAGATACGCAGTATTTT. It encodes CAISDYSGRDGDTQYF.

This clone was found a few times. The CDR3 sequence is CAWARENTGELFF. The DNA for the CDR3 is TGTGCCTGGGCGCGGGAGAACACCGGGGAGCTGTTTTTT. V is TRBV30 and J is TRBJ2-2; possible D gene TRBD2, 6 bases. Trimming removed 5 bases from V and 1 base from J, with 8 bases in between. This CDR3 is 13 amino acids long. The germline V gene has CDR1 GTSNPN and CDR2 SVGIG (reference sequence). The complete variable domain, with remaining parts taken from reference TRBV30 and TRBJ2-2, reads SQTIHQWPATLVQPVGSPLSLECTVEGTSNPNLYWYRQAAGRGLQLLFYSVGIGQISSEVPQNLSASRPQDRQFILSSKKLLLSDSGFYLCAWARENTGELFFGEGSRLTVL.

In this sample, this clone turned up once. The CDR3 loop reads CASSRGSYDGELFF. DNA for the CDR3: TGTGCCAGCAGTCGCGGGAGTTATGACGGGGAGCTGTTTTTT. The chain carries TRBV11-1 and TRBJ2-2, with TRBD2 identical over 7 bases. The CDR3 covers 14 residues. Germline CDR1 is SGHAT and CDR2 is FQDESV (reference sequence). V was pared by 6 bases and J by 7 bases, with 8 bases of the junction left unmatched.

The chain joins TRBV27 to TRBJ2-7, with unresolved D. The CDR3 extends over 16 amino acids. Germline V gene lookup returns CDR1 MNHEY and CDR2 SMNVEV (reference sequence). The V end lost 3 bases, the J end lost 1 base, and 16 bases lay between the germline ends. CDR3 region: CASSFSPTLPSYEQYF. The CDR3 DNA reads as TGTGCCAGCAGTTTCTCTCCGACTCTACCATCCTACGAGCAGTACTTC.

V usage is TRBV6-6 and J usage is TRBJ2-1, with a tentative D call TRBD1 (5 bases). Germline loops: CDR1 MNHNY, CDR2 SVGAGI (reference sequence). The CDR3 has 16 amino acids. The ends were cut back, 5 bases at V and 2 bases at J, with 16 bases in the middle. In DNA form, the CDR3 reads TGTGCCAGCAGTACCCGACAGAGCCTAACCTACAATGAGCAGTTCTTC. Translating gives CASSTRQSLTYNEQFF.

The rearrangement links TRBV6-6 to TRBJ1-3; possible D gene TRBD1, 6 bases. V was cut by 3 bases and J by 4 bases, with 13 bases left in between. The CDR3 has 15 residues. From germline, CDR1 is MNHNY and CDR2 SVGAGI (reference sequence). The CDR3: CASSYSNTGGNTIYF. CDR3 coding DNA: TGTGCCAGCAGTTATTCGAATACAGGGGGAAACACCATATATTTT.

The rearrangement uses TRBV5-1 and TRBJ1-1; TRBD1 matches 8 bases. CDR3 length: 14 amino acids. V was clipped by 4 bases and J by 7 bases; unmatched bases: 9. CDR1 is SGHRS and CDR2 is YFSETQ in the germline V gene. Here the CDR3 reads CASSLGQARNEAFF. In DNA form, the CDR3 reads TGCGCCAGCAGCCTGGGACAGGCACGTAATGAAGCTTTCTTT. Looking up the rest from reference TRBV5-1 and TRBJ1-1 gives the full variable domain: KAGVTQTPRYLIKTRGQQVTLSCSPISGHRSVSWYQQTPGQGLQFLFEYFSETQRNKGNFPGRFSGRQFSNSRSEMNVSTLELGDSALYLCASSLGQARNEAFFGQGTRLTVV.

This chain links TRBV29-1 with TRBJ2-3; 9 nucleotides align to TRBD2. Germline CDR1 reads SQVTM; CDR2 reads ANQGSEA. The CDR3 consists of 12 residues. V shed 8 bases, J shed 6 bases, and the junction held 6 bases outside the gene matches. The CDR3 spells CSHSGGGDTQYF. For the CDR3, the DNA is TGCAGCCATAGCGGGGGCGGGGATACGCAGTATTTT.

This clone was counted a single time. This chain uses TRBV4-1 with TRBJ2-1, with TRBD1 matching over 8 bases. The CDR3 loop spans 15 amino acids. J lost 7 bases, V lost 2 bases, and 7 bases had no gene match. Germline V lookup: CDR1 MGHRA, CDR2 YSYEKL. CDR3 region: CASSQLDRGRNEQFF. The CDR3 region has the DNA TGCGCCAGCAGCCAACTCGACAGGGGACGGAATGAGCAGTTCTTC.

This chain joins TRBV9 and TRBJ1-2, with 10 bases that match TRBD1. CDR3 length equals 15 residues. CDR1 and CDR2 (germline): SGDLS, YYNGEE. With V trimmed by 2 bases and J by 6 bases, 7 bases remained unmatched. CDR3: CASSVGTGEGHGYTF. CDR3 DNA sequence: TGTGCCAGCAGCGTTGGGACAGGGGAAGGTCATGGCTACACCTTC.

The rearrangement joins TRBV9 to TRBJ1-5, with D perhaps TRBD1 (5 bases). This CDR3 is built from 13 residues. Between the trimmed V and J ends, which lost 2 bases and 4 bases, there was a span of 7 bases. Germline V gives CDR1 SGDLS, CDR2 YYNGEE. The CDR3 protein is CASSVGLNQPQHF. The DNA of the CDR3 is TGTGCCAGCAGCGTGGGGCTTAATCAGCCCCAGCATTTT.

This clone appeared a few times. The rearrangement uses TRBV11-2 and TRBJ1-3; a possible D gene is TRBD1 (5 bases). V was trimmed by 1 base and J by 7 bases, leaving 17 bases between them. Per the germline V gene, CDR1 is SGHAT and CDR2 is FQNNGV. CDR3 length: 16 residues. The CDR3 loop reads CASSLGSTAGGNTIYF. CDR3 in DNA: TGTGCCAGCAGCTTAGGTTCCACTGCGGGGGGGAACACCATATATTTT.

The chain joins TRBV28 to TRBJ2-2; TRBD2 agrees at 7 bases. Germline lookup yields CDR1 MDHEN and CDR2 SYDVKM. The V gene end was trimmed by 5 bases and the J gene end by 0 bases; junction bases not matched to a gene: 3. The CDR3 is 15 amino acids. The CDR3 is CASSGRGSNTGELFF. CDR3 bases: TGTGCCAGCAGTGGGAGGGGCTCGAACACCGGGGAGCTGTTTTTT.

The chain carries TRBV7-3 and TRBJ1-1; perhaps TRBD1 as D (5 bases). V lost 3 bases, J lost 4 bases, and 9 bases lay in between. The CDR3 contains 13 residues. Germline lookup yields CDR1 SGHTA and CDR2 FQGTGA. CDR3: CASSFQGSTEAFF. The CDR3 nucleotides are TGTGCCAGCAGCTTTCAGGGTAGCACTGAAGCTTTCTTT.

The chain is built from TRBV24-1 and TRBJ1-2; 7 nucleotides match TRBD1. V was clipped by 5 bases and J by 4 bases; unmatched bases: 3. The CDR3 covers 13 residues. CDR1 and CDR2 (germline): KGHDR, SFDVKD. The CDR3 DNA follows: TGTGCCACCAGTGCAGGGGGATCCTATGGCTACACCTTC. It translates to CATSAGGSYGYTF.

The V call is TRBV6-2 or TRBV6-3, the J call TRBJ1-5; possible D gene TRBD1, 5 bases. V shed 6 bases and J shed 0 bases, with 18 bases lying between them. The CDR3 is made up of 17 amino acids. The germline CDR1 and CDR2 sequences are MNHEY and SVGEGT. The CDR3 nucleotides are TGTGCCAGCAGCCCCTTCGAACAGGCGTATAGCAATCAGCCCCAGCATTTT. Translating gives CASSPFEQAYSNQPQHF.

V and J are TRBV7-3 and TRBJ2-7; 9 bases agree with TRBD1. Looked up from germline, CDR1 is SGHTA and CDR2 is FQGTGA. The CDR3 consists of 13 residues. Germline trimming cut 8 bases from V and 9 bases from J; bases unmatched to any gene: 11. CDR3 DNA: TGTGCCAGCGGCGCTACAGGGGGCGGGAGGCAGTACTTC. The encoded protein is CASGATGGGRQYF.

This clone appeared a single time. The CDR3 DNA is TGTGCCAGCAGCTCCTACTTCCGCGATGAAGCTTTCTTT. Encoded protein: CASSSYFRDEAFF. The genes are TRBV11-2 and TRBJ1-1; no firm D call. The germline V gene has CDR1 SGHAT and CDR2 FQNNGV. The CDR3 is 13 residues long. Trimming stripped 4 bases from V and 7 bases from J, with 13 bases between.

The chain employs TRBV3-1 (or the pseudogene TRBV3-2) and TRBJ1-2, with 7 nucleotides matching TRBD1. Trimming took 3 bases from V and 4 from J; bases not matched to a gene: 2. Germline V CDR1 and CDR2: LGHDT, YNNKEL (reference sequence). This CDR3 is 13 amino acids long. The CDR3 spells CASSHGTAYGYTF. CDR3 DNA sequence: TGTGCCAGCAGCCACGGGACAGCCTATGGCTACACCTTC.

The chain combines TRBV6-2 or TRBV6-3 with TRBJ2-7, with 7 bases that match TRBD1. The trim removed 2 bases at V and 5 bases at J, leaving 3 bases unmatched. CDR3 length: 13 residues. Germline CDR1 and CDR2: MNHEY and SVGEGT. This chain's CDR3 is CASSYGTANEQYF. CDR3 DNA: TGTGCCAGCAGTTACGGGACAGCTAACGAGCAGTACTTC.

In nucleotides, the CDR3 is TGCGCCAGCAGCTTGCAGGGGGACATTCAGTACTTC. This translates into CASSLQGDIQYF. V is TRBV5-1 and J is TRBJ2-4, with 7 bases identical to TRBD1. The CDR3 is 12 amino acids. Per the germline V gene, CDR1 is SGHRS and CDR2 is YFSETQ. J gave up 8 bases and V 1 base, and 0 bases lay outside the gene matches.

The rearrangement joins TRBV6-5 to TRBJ1-2; D gene ambiguous. CDR3 length: 13 residues. Germline values: CDR1 MNHEY, CDR2 SVGAGI. With 4 bases removed from V and 4 bases from J, the gap between germline ends came to 10 bases. The CDR3 bases are TGTGCCAGCAGTTCACAGTTAATCTATGGCTACACCTTC. It specifies CASSSQLIYGYTF.

V usage is TRBV6-1 and J usage is TRBJ1-6; D unclear. Germline V CDR1 and CDR2: MNHNS, SASEGT. Trimming removed 2 bases from V and 10 bases from J, with 6 bases in between. The CDR3 consists of 12 residues. The CDR3 nucleotides read TGTGCCAGCAGTGAATCTCTCTCACCCCTCCACTTT. It translates to CASSESLSPLHF.